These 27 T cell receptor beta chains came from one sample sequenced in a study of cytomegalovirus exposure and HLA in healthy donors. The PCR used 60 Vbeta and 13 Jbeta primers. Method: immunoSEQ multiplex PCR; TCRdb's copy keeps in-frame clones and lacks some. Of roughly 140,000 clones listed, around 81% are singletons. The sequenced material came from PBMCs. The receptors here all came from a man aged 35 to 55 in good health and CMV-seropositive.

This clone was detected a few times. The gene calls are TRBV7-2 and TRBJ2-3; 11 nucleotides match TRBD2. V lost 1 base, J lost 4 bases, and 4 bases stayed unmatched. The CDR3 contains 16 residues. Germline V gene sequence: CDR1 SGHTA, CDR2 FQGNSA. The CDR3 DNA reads TGTGCCAGCAGCTTAGGTGCACTAGCGGGGGCAGATACGCAGTATTTT. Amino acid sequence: CASSLGALAGADTQYF. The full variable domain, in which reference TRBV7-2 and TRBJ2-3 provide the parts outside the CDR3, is GAGVSQSPSNKVTEKGKDVELRCDPISGHTALYWYRQSLGQGLEFLIYFQGNSAPDKSGLPSDRFSAERTGGSVSTLTIQRTQQEDSAVYLCASSLGALAGADTQYFGPGTRLTVL.

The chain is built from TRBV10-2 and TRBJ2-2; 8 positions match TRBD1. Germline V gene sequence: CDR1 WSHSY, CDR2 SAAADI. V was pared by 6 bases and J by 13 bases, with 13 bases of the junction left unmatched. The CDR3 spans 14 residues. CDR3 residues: CASRERQGSEGLFF. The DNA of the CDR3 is TGCGCCAGCAGGGAACGACAGGGGTCGGAGGGGCTGTTTTTT.

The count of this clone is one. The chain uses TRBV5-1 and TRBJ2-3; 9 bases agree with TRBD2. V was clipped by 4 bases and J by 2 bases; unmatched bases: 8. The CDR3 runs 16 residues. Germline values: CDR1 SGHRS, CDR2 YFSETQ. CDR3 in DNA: TGCGCCAGCAGCCAGGATGCGGGAGGGCTCACAGATACGCAGTATTTT. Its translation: CASSQDAGGLTDTQYF.

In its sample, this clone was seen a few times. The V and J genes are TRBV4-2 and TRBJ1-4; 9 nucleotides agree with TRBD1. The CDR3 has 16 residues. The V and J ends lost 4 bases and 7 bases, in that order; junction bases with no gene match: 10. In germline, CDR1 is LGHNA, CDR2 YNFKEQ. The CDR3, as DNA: TGTGCCAGCAGCCCCAAGTCCGGGACAGGGACTGAAAAACTGTTTTTT. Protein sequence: CASSPKSGTGTEKLFF.

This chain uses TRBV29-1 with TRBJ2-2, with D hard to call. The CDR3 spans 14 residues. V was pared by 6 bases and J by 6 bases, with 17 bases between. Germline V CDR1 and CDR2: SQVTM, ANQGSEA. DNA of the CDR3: TGCAGCGTAGCCCCCAGCAGCGCGGCCGGGGAGCTGTTTTTT. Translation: CSVAPSSAAGELFF.

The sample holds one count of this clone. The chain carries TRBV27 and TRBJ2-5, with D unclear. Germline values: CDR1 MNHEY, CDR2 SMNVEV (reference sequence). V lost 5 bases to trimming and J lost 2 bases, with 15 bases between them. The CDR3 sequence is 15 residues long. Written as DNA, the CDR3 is TGTGCCAGCAGTCTATTCCCTAACCTTCAAGAGACCCAGTACTTC. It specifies CASSLFPNLQETQYF.

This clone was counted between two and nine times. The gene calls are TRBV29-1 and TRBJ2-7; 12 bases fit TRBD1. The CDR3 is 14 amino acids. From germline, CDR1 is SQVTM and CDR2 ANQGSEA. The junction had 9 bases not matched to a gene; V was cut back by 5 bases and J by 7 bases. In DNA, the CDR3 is TGCAGCGTTAAGGGACAGGGGGCGGGCATGGAGCAGTACTTC. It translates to CSVKGQGAGMEQYF.

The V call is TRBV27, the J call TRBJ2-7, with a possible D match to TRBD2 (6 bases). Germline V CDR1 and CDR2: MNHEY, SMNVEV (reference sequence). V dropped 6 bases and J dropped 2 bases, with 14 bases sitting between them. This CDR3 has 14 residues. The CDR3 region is CASRPSGGPYEQYF. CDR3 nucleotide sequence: TGTGCCAGCAGGCCCTCCGGGGGACCCTACGAGCAGTACTTC.

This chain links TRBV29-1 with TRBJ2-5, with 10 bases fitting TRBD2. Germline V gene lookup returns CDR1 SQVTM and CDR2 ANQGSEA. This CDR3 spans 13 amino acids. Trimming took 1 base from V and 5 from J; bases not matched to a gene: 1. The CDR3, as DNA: TGCAGCGTTGAAGGTAGCGGGGGGGAGACCCAGTACTTC. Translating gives CSVEGSGGETQYF.

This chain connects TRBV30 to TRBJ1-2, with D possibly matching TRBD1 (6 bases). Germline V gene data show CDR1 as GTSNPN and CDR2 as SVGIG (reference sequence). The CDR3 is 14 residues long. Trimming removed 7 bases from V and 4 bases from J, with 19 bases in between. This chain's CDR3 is CAYLPTGRGYGYTF. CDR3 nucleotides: TGTGCCTACCTTCCGACAGGACGGGGCTATGGCTACACCTTC.

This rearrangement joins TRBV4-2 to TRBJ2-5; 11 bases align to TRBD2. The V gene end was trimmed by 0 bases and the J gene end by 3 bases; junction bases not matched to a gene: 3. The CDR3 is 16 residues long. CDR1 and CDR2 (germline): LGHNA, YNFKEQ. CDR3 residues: CASSQEGTSGKETQYF. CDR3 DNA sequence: TGTGCCAGCAGCCAAGAAGGGACTAGCGGCAAAGAGACCCAGTACTTC.

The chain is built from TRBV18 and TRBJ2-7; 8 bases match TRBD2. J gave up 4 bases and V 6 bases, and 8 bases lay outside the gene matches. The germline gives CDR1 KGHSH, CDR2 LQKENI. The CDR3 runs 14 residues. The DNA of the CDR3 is TGTGCCAGCTCCCAAGCGGCGGGGGGTTACGAGCAGTACTTC. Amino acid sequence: CASSQAAGGYEQYF. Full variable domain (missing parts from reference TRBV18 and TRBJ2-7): NAGVMQNPRHLVRRRGQEARLRCSPMKGHSHVYWYRQLPEEGLKFMVYLQKENIIDESGMPKERFSAEFPKEGPSILRIQQVVRGDSAAYFCASSQAAGGYEQYFGPGTRLTVT.

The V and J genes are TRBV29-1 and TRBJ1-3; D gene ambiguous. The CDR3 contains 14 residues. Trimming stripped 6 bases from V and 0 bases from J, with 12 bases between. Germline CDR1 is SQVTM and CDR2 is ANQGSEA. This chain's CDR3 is CSVMQTTSGNTIYF. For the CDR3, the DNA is TGCAGCGTGATGCAGACTACCTCTGGAAACACCATATATTTT.

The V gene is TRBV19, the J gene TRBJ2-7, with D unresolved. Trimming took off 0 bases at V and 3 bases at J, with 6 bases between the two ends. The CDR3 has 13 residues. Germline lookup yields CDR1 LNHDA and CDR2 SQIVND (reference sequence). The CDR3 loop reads CASSIDRYYEQYF. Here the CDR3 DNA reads TGTGCCAGTAGTATAGATCGGTACTACGAGCAGTACTTC.

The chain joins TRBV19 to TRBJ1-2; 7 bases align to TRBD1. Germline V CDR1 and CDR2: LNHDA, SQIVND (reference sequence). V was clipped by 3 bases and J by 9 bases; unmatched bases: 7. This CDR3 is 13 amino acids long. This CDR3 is CASSMRGHASYTF. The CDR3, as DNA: TGTGCCAGTAGTATGAGGGGGCACGCAAGCTACACCTTC.

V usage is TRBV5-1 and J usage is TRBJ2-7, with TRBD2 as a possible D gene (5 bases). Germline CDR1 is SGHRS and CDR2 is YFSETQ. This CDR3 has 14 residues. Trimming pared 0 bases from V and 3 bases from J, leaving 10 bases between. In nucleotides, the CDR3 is TGCGCCAGCAGCTTGGAAGAGGGCCGCTACGAGCAGTACTTC. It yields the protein CASSLEEGRYEQYF.

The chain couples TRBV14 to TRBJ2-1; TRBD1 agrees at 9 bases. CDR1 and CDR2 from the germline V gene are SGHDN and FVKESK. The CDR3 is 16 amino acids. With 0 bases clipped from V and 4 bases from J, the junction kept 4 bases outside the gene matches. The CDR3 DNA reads TGTGCCAGCAGCCAAGATATAGGGACAGGGTACAATGAGCAGTTCTTC. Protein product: CASSQDIGTGYNEQFF.

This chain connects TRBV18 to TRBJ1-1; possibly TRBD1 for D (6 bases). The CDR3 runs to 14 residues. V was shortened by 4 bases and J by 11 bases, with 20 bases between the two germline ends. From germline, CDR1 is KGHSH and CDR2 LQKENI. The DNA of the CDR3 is TGTGCCAGCTCACTGCCCCCAGGGGCGCCAGGGGCTTTCTTT. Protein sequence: CASSLPPGAPGAFF. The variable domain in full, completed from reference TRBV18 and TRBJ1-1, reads NAGVMQNPRHLVRRRGQEARLRCSPMKGHSHVYWYRQLPEEGLKFMVYLQKENIIDESGMPKERFSAEFPKEGPSILRIQQVVRGDSAAYFCASSLPPGAPGAFFGQGTRLTVV.

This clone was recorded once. This CDR3 is CASSSRVGRLVSGANVLTF. The CDR3 DNA follows: TGTGCCAGCAGCTCGAGGGTGGGGAGGCTCGTCTCTGGGGCCAACGTCCTGACTTTC. The chain has TRBV11-1 and TRBJ2-6, with a tentative D call TRBD2 (6 bases). V gave up 4 bases and J gave up 0 bases, with 19 bases separating them. This CDR3 has 19 residues. CDR1 is SGHAT and CDR2 is FQDESV in the germline V gene (reference sequence).

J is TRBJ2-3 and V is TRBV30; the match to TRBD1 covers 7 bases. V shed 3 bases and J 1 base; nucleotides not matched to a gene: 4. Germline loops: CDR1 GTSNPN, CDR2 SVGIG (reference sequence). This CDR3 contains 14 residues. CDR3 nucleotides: TGTGCCTGGAGGAGGGGGCTAGGCACAGATACGCAGTATTTT. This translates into CAWRRGLGTDTQYF. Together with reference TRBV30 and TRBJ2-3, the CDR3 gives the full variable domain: SQTIHQWPATLVQPVGSPLSLECTVEGTSNPNLYWYRQAAGRGLQLLFYSVGIGQISSEVPQNLSASRPQDRQFILSSKKLLLSDSGFYLCAWRRGLGTDTQYFGPGTRLTVL.

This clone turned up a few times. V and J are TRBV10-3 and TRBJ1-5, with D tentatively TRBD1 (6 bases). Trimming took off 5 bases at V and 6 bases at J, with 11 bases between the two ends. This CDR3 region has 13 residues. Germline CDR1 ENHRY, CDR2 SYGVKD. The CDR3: CAISNTGPQPQHF. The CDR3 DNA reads TGTGCCATCAGTAATACAGGGCCTCAGCCCCAGCATTTT.

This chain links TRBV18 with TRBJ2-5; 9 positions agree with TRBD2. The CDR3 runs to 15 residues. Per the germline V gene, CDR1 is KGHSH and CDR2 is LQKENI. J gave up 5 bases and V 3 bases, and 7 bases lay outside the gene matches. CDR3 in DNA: TGTGCCAGCTCACCTTACTCCGGGACTAGCGAGACCCAGTACTTC. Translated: CASSPYSGTSETQYF.

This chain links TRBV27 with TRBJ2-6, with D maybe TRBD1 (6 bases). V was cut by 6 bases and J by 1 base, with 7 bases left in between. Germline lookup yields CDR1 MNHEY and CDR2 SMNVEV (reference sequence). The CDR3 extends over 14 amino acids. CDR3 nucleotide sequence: TGTGCCAGCAGGAGGGGGTCTGGGGCCAACGTCCTGACTTTC. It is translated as CASRRGSGANVLTF.

In nucleotides, the CDR3 is TGTGCCAGTAGTCAAAATCCTACACAGGGTGAGACCCAGTACTTC. Its protein product is CASSQNPTQGETQYF. The chain recombines TRBV19 with TRBJ2-5, with a tentative D call TRBD1 (6 bases). CDR3 length: 15 residues. Germline assignment: CDR1 LNHDA and CDR2 SQIVND (reference sequence). Trimming pared 5 bases from V and 5 bases from J, leaving 18 bases between.

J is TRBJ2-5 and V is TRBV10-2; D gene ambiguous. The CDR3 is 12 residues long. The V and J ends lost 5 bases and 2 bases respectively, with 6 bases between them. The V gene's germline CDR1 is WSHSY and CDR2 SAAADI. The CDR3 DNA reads TGCGCCAGCAGTATCTCTCAAGAGACCCAGTACTTC. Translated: CASSISQETQYF.

The DNA of the CDR3 is TGTGCCAGCAGCTTAGACGGACTGATCACAGATACGCAGTATTTT. Translation gives CASSLDGLITDTQYF. This sequence joins TRBV11-2 and TRBJ2-3, with D possibly TRBD2 on 5 matching bases. Germline V gives CDR1 SGHAT, CDR2 FQNNGV. The CDR3 has 15 amino acids. V was pared by 0 bases and J by 2 bases, with 9 bases between.

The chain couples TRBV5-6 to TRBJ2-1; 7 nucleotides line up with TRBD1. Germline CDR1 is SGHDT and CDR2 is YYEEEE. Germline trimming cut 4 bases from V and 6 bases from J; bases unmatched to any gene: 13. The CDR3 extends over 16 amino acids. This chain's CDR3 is CASSTYRDRRVNEQFF. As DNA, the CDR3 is TGTGCCAGCAGCACGTACCGGGACAGACGCGTCAATGAGCAGTTCTTC.